These 26 T cell receptor beta chains were sequenced from one sample in a study of blood T cell repertoires in COVID-19. TCRdb's copy holds only in-frame clones and misses some; the assay was immunoSEQ multiplex PCR. There are over 250,000 clones in the sample; about 87% occur only once, and about 3% lies in the top ten. Sequencing input: PBMCs or T cells enriched from blood (not recorded which). The receptors were sampled from a woman aged 50 to 60 who had recovered from COVID-19.

The chain recombines TRBV2 with TRBJ2-7; D remains ambiguous. Trimming took off 7 bases at V and 4 bases at J, with 11 bases between the two ends. The CDR3 is 12 residues long. Germline V gene lookup returns CDR1 SNHLY and CDR2 FYNNEI. The CDR3 spells CASTVTQYEQYF. CDR3 coding DNA: TGTGCCAGCACCGTGACACAATACGAGCAGTACTTC.

This clone was found once. The rearrangement joins TRBV7-3 to TRBJ2-2; tentatively, D is TRBD2 (5 bases). This CDR3 region has 13 residues. Germline V gene sequence: CDR1 SGHTA, CDR2 FQGTGA. Trimming took off 5 bases at V and 5 bases at J, with 9 bases between the two ends. The CDR3 sequence: CASSLSGTGELFF. CDR3 nucleotide sequence: TGTGCCAGCAGCCTGAGCGGAACCGGGGAGCTGTTTTTT.

This sequence joins TRBV30 and TRBJ1-2, with TRBD1 as a possible D gene (6 bases). The ends were cut back, 4 bases at V and 7 bases at J, with 10 bases in the middle. This CDR3 spans 11 amino acids. The germline V gene has CDR1 GTSNPN and CDR2 SVGIG (reference sequence). CDR3 residues: CAWNRVSGYTF. The CDR3 DNA reads as TGTGCCTGGAACAGGGTTTCTGGCTACACCTTC. The full variable domain, in which reference TRBV30 and TRBJ1-2 provide the parts outside the CDR3, is SQTIHQWPATLVQPVGSPLSLECTVEGTSNPNLYWYRQAAGRGLQLLFYSVGIGQISSEVPQNLSASRPQDRQFILSSKKLLLSDSGFYLCAWNRVSGYTFGSGTRLTVV.

V gene TRBV19 combines with J gene TRBJ2-1; 7 bases match TRBD2. The CDR3 is 16 amino acids. The trim removed 4 bases at V and 2 bases at J, leaving 8 bases unmatched. The V gene's germline CDR1 is LNHDA and CDR2 SQIVND (reference sequence). CDR3 nucleotide sequence: TGTGCCAGTAGTAAGGTGAGGGCGGGAGCCTACAATGAGCAGTTCTTC. Translating it yields CASSKVRAGAYNEQFF. Full variable domain (remainder filled in from reference TRBV19 and TRBJ2-1): DGGITQSPKYLFRKEGQNVTLSCEQNLNHDAMYWYRQDPGQGLRLIYYSQIVNDFQKGDIAEGYSVSREKKESFPLTVTSAQKNPTAFYLCASSKVRAGAYNEQFFGPGTRLTVL.

This rearrangement joins TRBV6-5 to TRBJ1-4; D might be TRBD1 (5 bases). Looked up from germline, CDR1 is MNHEY and CDR2 is SVGAGI. The V end was cut by 7 bases, the J end by 7 bases, with 13 bases between. This CDR3 has 13 residues. The CDR3 loop is CASNIGQGEKLFF. CDR3 DNA sequence: TGTGCCAGCAATATTGGACAAGGTGAAAAACTGTTTTTT.

The genes are TRBV7-3 and TRBJ2-1; D is perhaps TRBD2 (6 bases). This CDR3 has 15 amino acids. Germline CDR1 and CDR2: SGHTA and FQGTGA. Trimming pared 5 bases from V and 6 bases from J, leaving 17 bases between. CDR3 bases: TGTGCCAGCAGCCCCGCGCTAGCGCAGTTCAATGAGCAGTTCTTC. It is translated as CASSPALAQFNEQFF.

V and J are TRBV20-1 and TRBJ1-5; D unresolved. Deletions cut 7 bases from V and 6 bases from J, with 7 bases between. The CDR3 runs 10 residues. Per the germline V gene, CDR1 is DFQATT and CDR2 is SNEGSKA (reference sequence). CDR3 coding DNA: TGCAGTGGAGGTGGTCAGCCCCAGCATTTT. Encoded protein: CSGGGQPQHF.

This chain joins TRBV7-2 and TRBJ2-1; 10 nucleotides line up with TRBD2. Trimming removed 3 bases from V and 7 bases from J; junction bases left unmatched: 9. The germline V gene has CDR1 SGHTA and CDR2 FQGNSA. The CDR3 is 16 residues long. The chain's CDR3 is CASSFASGRRANEQFF. The CDR3 DNA reads TGTGCCAGCAGCTTTGCTAGCGGGAGAAGGGCGAATGAGCAGTTCTTC.

The V and J genes are TRBV29-1 and TRBJ2-7; TRBD1 aligns across 7 bases. V was pared by 1 base and J by 2 bases, with 8 bases of the junction left unmatched. The CDR3 has 15 residues. Germline CDR1 reads SQVTM; CDR2 reads ANQGSEA. The CDR3 DNA reads TGCAGCGTTGAAGGTATCCGGGACAGACCCTACGAGCAGTACTTC. It translates to CSVEGIRDRPYEQYF.

The chain is built from TRBV19 and TRBJ2-5; D is uncertain. Looked up from germline, CDR1 is LNHDA and CDR2 is SQIVND (reference sequence). Trimming removed 4 bases from V and 3 bases from J, with 9 bases in between. CDR3 length equals 13 residues. The CDR3 sequence: CASSNAAKETQYF. CDR3 coding DNA: TGTGCCAGTAGTAACGCGGCAAAAGAGACCCAGTACTTC.

The chain uses TRBV18 and TRBJ2-1; 10 bases line up with TRBD1. V shed 5 bases, J shed 7 bases, and the junction held 5 bases outside the gene matches. The CDR3 loop spans 14 amino acids. In germline, CDR1 is KGHSH, CDR2 LQKENI. The CDR3, as DNA: TGTGCCAGCTCAGGACAGGGGGTGATGAATGAGCAGTTCTTC. The encoded protein is CASSGQGVMNEQFF.

V and J are TRBV12-3 or TRBV12-4 and TRBJ1-2; TRBD1 is a possible D gene (5 bases). CDR3 size: 12 residues. Deletions cut 6 bases from V and 8 bases from J, with 13 bases between. This CDR3 reads CASREGVRGYTF. Here the CDR3 DNA reads TGTGCCAGCAGGGAAGGGGTGCGCGGCTACACCTTC.

The chain joins TRBV28 to TRBJ1-2; D is possibly TRBD1 (5 bases). This CDR3 has 14 amino acids. Germline CDR1 and CDR2: MDHEN and SYDVKM. V lost 4 bases, J lost 8 bases, and 17 bases lay in between. CDR3 nucleotide sequence: TGTGCCAGCAGTTGGCAGGGCGCAGTTGTCGGCTACACCTTC. It is translated as CASSWQGAVVGYTF.

The count of this clone is one. The V call is TRBV30, the J call TRBJ1-2, with D unresolved. The CDR3 totals 13 residues. CDR1 and CDR2 (germline): GTSNPN, SVGIG (reference sequence). Deletions cut 2 bases from V and 0 bases from J, with 7 bases between. The CDR3 sequence is CAWSPGPNYGYTF. CDR3 coding DNA: TGTGCCTGGAGTCCGGGTCCTAACTATGGCTACACCTTC.

This clone was seen a few times. A read error may produce the germline difference seen at one junction end. This chain joins TRBV24-1 and TRBJ1-3; maybe TRBD1 (5 bases). The length of the CDR3 is 14 residues. Germline CDR1 KGHDR, CDR2 SFDVKD. CDR3 amino acids: CATSDGGSGSTIYF. In DNA, the CDR3 is TGTGCCACCAGTGACGGGGGATCTGGAAGCACCATATATTTT.

V usage is TRBV14 and J usage is TRBJ1-2; 7 bases map to TRBD1. The CDR3 runs 14 residues. Trimming cost V 4 bases and J 2 bases; bases outside gene matches: 4. Germline V lookup: CDR1 SGHDN, CDR2 FVKESK. CDR3 in amino acids: CASSRRGPNYGYTF. The CDR3 nucleotides are TGTGCCAGCAGCCGTAGGGGGCCCAACTATGGCTACACCTTC.

Here the CDR3 DNA reads TGTGCCAGCAGTTTTGGGCAGGAGGGTGGCTACACCTTC. It is translated as CASSFGQEGGYTF. The chain joins TRBV12-3 or TRBV12-4 to TRBJ1-2; D gene unclear. The CDR3 length is 13 residues. The V end was cut by 3 bases, the J end by 7 bases, with 12 bases between.

V usage is TRBV15 and J usage is TRBJ2-7; D is undetermined. Germline CDR1 LNHNV, CDR2 YYDKDF (reference sequence). The V end lost 0 bases, the J end lost 5 bases, and 5 bases lay between the germline ends. This CDR3 comprises 12 residues. The CDR3 DNA reads as TGTGCCACCAGCAGAGATCGCGACGAGCAGTACTTC. Its translation is CATSRDRDEQYF.

V is TRBV5-8 and J is TRBJ2-1, with 10 nucleotides matching TRBD2. The V gene's germline CDR1 is SGHTS and CDR2 YDEGEE. V shed 2 bases and J 8 bases; nucleotides not matched to a gene: 7. This CDR3 spans 15 amino acids. CDR3 bases: TGTGCCAGCAGCTTTCACAGCGGGAGGGCCTATGAGCAGTTCTTC. Translation gives CASSFHSGRAYEQFF.

The rearrangement joins TRBV20-1 to TRBJ2-5; D unresolved. The CDR3 spans 14 residues. Germline V lookup: CDR1 DFQATT, CDR2 SNEGSKA (reference sequence). V lost 3 bases, J lost 5 bases, and 16 bases lay in between. The CDR3 protein is CSASHSSLQETQYF. CDR3 DNA: TGCAGTGCTAGTCACTCGTCGTTACAGGAGACCCAGTACTTC.

The V call is TRBV28, the J call TRBJ2-5, with TRBD2 matching 7 bases. Germline-derived CDR1 and CDR2 are MDHEN and SYDVKM. The CDR3 contains 15 residues. J lost 5 bases, V lost 7 bases, and 13 bases had no gene match. CDR3 protein: CASTIRLALGETQYF. As DNA, the CDR3 is TGTGCCAGCACCATTAGACTAGCCCTAGGGGAGACCCAGTACTTC.

The chain carries TRBV11-3 and TRBJ2-4; 9 bases line up with TRBD2. This CDR3 has 17 residues. Germline assignment: CDR1 SGHNT and CDR2 YENEEA. The trim removed 5 bases at V and 9 bases at J, leaving 17 bases unmatched. CDR3 sequence: CASSAEGASGVRGIQYF. CDR3 sequence (DNA): TGTGCCAGCAGCGCAGAGGGGGCTAGCGGGGTCCGGGGCATTCAGTACTTC.

In this sample, this clone turned up once. The V gene is TRBV5-8, the J gene TRBJ2-1; possibly TRBD2 for D (6 bases). Germline lookup yields CDR1 SGHTS and CDR2 YDEGEE. Trimming removed 2 bases from V and 9 bases from J, with 21 bases in between. The CDR3 has 16 amino acids. In nucleotides, the CDR3 is TGTGCCAGCAGCTTATTTCCGGGAGACGGGACGGTTGAGCAGTTCTTC. Residues: CASSLFPGDGTVEQFF.

Only one count was recorded for this clone. The genes are TRBV7-2 and TRBJ2-4, with 7 bases aligning to TRBD1. Per germline, CDR1 SGHTA and CDR2 FQGNSA. The CDR3 sequence is 18 residues long. Trimming took 5 bases from V and 0 from J; bases not matched to a gene: 13. CDR3 protein: CASSRKGDSHIAKNIQYF. In DNA, the CDR3 is TGTGCCAGCAGCCGCAAAGGGGACAGCCACATAGCCAAAAACATTCAGTACTTC.

The J gene is TRBJ2-3, the V gene TRBV6-5; no reliable D call. CDR1 MNHEY and CDR2 SVGAGI come from the germline V gene. The CDR3 has 15 amino acids. V was cut by 6 bases and J by 0 bases, with 13 bases left in between. The CDR3 region is CASSLPVASTDTQYF. The CDR3 nucleotides are TGTGCCAGCAGCCTCCCCGTGGCTAGCACAGATACGCAGTATTTT.

The chain has TRBV19 and TRBJ2-5, with D possibly matching TRBD1 (5 bases). Trimming cost V 4 bases and J 3 bases, with 15 bases left between them. The CDR3 extends over 15 amino acids. Germline assignment: CDR1 LNHDA and CDR2 SQIVND (reference sequence). The DNA for the CDR3 is TGTGCCAGTAGTAAAAACTCAGGGAATAAAGAGACCCAGTACTTC. This translates into CASSKNSGNKETQYF.